This T cell receptor (beta chain) emerged from a study of control samples from healthy donors and cancer patients. Measured with immunoSEQ multiplex PCR; TCRdb has only the in-frame clones, and not every one. The sample yields approximately 24,000 clones, roughly four fifths seen once. V lost 0 bases and J lost 13; bases outside the gene matches: 11. CDR1 is MGHRA and CDR2 is YSYEKL in the germline V gene. The CDR3 is 15 amino acids. Sequencing used PBMCs. The gene calls are TRBV4-1 and TRBJ1-2, with 10 nucleotides matching TRBD1. This TCR came from a man in his sixties with colorectal cancer. In nucleotides, the CDR3 is TGCGCCAGCAGCCAAGATAGTCTAGGGACAGGGGCCCGCACCTTC. It encodes CASSQDSLGTGARTF.